The 19 T cell receptor beta chains below come from one sample, sequenced in a study of technical replicates of blood from a handful of donors. The method was immunoSEQ multiplex PCR; TCRdb's version includes in-frame clones alone and lacks a portion of them. The sample holds tens of thousands of clones, around 97% seen once. The material sequenced was T cells isolated from PBMCs. These TCRs come from a human donor in good health.

CDR3: CASSPGLAGVQFF. The CDR3 DNA is TGCGCCAGCAGCCCGGGACTAGCGGGCGTACAGTTCTTC. V is TRBV10-2 and J is TRBJ2-1; the match to TRBD2 covers 12 bases. Germline CDR1 and CDR2: WSHSY and SAAADI. V gave up 6 bases and J gave up 13 bases; unmatched junction bases: 7. There are 13 residues in the CDR3.

The chain is built from TRBV5-1 and TRBJ2-1, with 8 nucleotides matching TRBD2. This CDR3 is 15 amino acids long. V lost 5 bases, J lost 7 bases, and 11 bases stayed unmatched. The germline CDR1 and CDR2 sequences are SGHRS and YFSETQ. CDR3 in amino acids: CASRGQAGVGNEQFF. Here the CDR3 DNA reads TGCGCCAGCAGGGGTCAAGCGGGGGTCGGGAATGAGCAGTTCTTC.

V and J are TRBV28 and TRBJ1-5; 8 bases are shared with TRBD1. V lost 7 bases, J lost 2 bases, and 19 bases stayed unmatched. The CDR3 sequence is 19 residues long. The germline CDR1 and CDR2 sequences are MDHEN and SYDVKM. The CDR3, as DNA: TGTGCCAGCATCGAGGTTCGGACAGGGACATTTGCCGGCAATCAGCCCCAGCATTTT. Residues: CASIEVRTGTFAGNQPQHF. Full variable domain (outside the CDR3, taken from reference TRBV28 and TRBJ1-5): DVKVTQSSRYLVKRTGEKVFLECVQDMDHENMFWYRQDPGLGLRLIYFSYDVKMKEKGDIPEGYSVSREKKERFSLILESASTNQTSMYLCASIEVRTGTFAGNQPQHFGDGTRLSIL.

This clone was seen only once. The V call is TRBV11-2, the J call TRBJ2-4; possibly TRBD2 for D (6 bases). Trimming pared 3 bases from V and 6 bases from J, leaving 6 bases between. CDR1 is SGHAT, CDR2 FQNNGV, per germline. This CDR3 is built from 12 residues. In DNA, the CDR3 is TGTGCCAGCAGCTTTAGCGGAAACATTCAGTACTTC. Its protein product is CASSFSGNIQYF.

The rearrangement links TRBV19 to TRBJ2-3; 8 bases fit TRBD2. After removal of 5 bases from V and 0 bases from J, the junction contained 16 bases not matched to a gene. CDR3 length: 19 amino acids. Germline assignment: CDR1 LNHDA and CDR2 SQIVND (reference sequence). This CDR3 is CASSFLGLAGATSTDTQYF. DNA of the CDR3: TGTGCCAGTAGTTTCCTGGGGCTAGCGGGTGCAACCAGCACAGATACGCAGTATTTT.

The V call is TRBV27, the J call TRBJ2-7, with 9 bases matching TRBD2. The CDR3 is made up of 23 amino acids. J gave up 0 bases and V 0 bases, and 24 bases lay outside the gene matches. The germline gives CDR1 MNHEY, CDR2 SMNVEV (reference sequence). CDR3 in amino acids: CASSLSIVTPGTASSGDSYEQYF. DNA of the CDR3: TGTGCCAGCAGTTTATCGATAGTGACCCCGGGAACAGCTTCTAGCGGGGACTCCTACGAGCAGTACTTC.

V usage is TRBV7-9 and J usage is TRBJ1-4; no firm D call. V was cut by 5 bases and J by 4 bases, with 8 bases left in between. This CDR3 comprises 13 residues. The V gene's germline CDR1 is SEHNR and CDR2 FQNEAQ (reference sequence). CDR3 sequence reads: CASSQTHNEKLFF. The CDR3 region has the DNA TGTGCCAGCAGCCAGACACATAATGAAAAACTGTTTTTT.

The J gene is TRBJ2-5, the V gene TRBV28, with 7 bases fitting TRBD1. The CDR3 has 13 amino acids. V was clipped by 11 bases and J by 2 bases; unmatched bases: 8. Per germline, CDR1 MDHEN and CDR2 SYDVKM. CDR3 loop: CAGRDSYQETQYF. The CDR3 coding sequence is TGTGCCGGAAGGGACAGCTATCAAGAGACCCAGTACTTC.

The V and J genes are TRBV5-1 and TRBJ2-1, with 11 nucleotides matching TRBD1. The CDR3 spans 14 residues. CDR1 and CDR2 (germline): SGHRS, YFSETQ. V was pared by 4 bases and J by 7 bases, with 4 bases of the junction left unmatched. The CDR3 DNA is TGCGCCAGCAGCATCGGACAGGGGGCGAATGAGCAGTTCTTC. Its translation is CASSIGQGANEQFF.

This chain uses TRBV4-1 with TRBJ2-3; 9 bases match TRBD2. There are 15 residues in the CDR3. Germline assignment: CDR1 MGHRA and CDR2 YSYEKL. V gave up 2 bases and J gave up 1 base; unmatched junction bases: 1. CDR3 sequence reads: CASSQLAGGTDTQYF. For the CDR3, the DNA is TGCGCCAGCAGCCAATTAGCGGGGGGCACAGATACGCAGTATTTT.

This rearrangement joins TRBV19 to TRBJ2-7; tentative D call: TRBD2 (6 bases). Trimming took 5 bases from V and 3 from J, leaving 11 bases between them. The CDR3 extends over 13 amino acids. The germline V gene has CDR1 LNHDA and CDR2 SQIVND (reference sequence). CDR3 residues: CASSEQGGYEQYF. The CDR3 bases are TGTGCCAGTAGTGAGCAGGGAGGCTACGAGCAGTACTTC.

About this clone itself: At one of its ends the junction is not consistent with the germline gene, which may arise from a read error. The rearrangement joins TRBV7-9 to TRBJ2-1; the D gene is possibly TRBD2 (6 bases). Germline CDR1 reads SEHNR; CDR2 reads FQNEAQ (reference sequence). The CDR3 has 13 residues. The CDR3 protein is CATTGGSEEGFIF. DNA of the CDR3: TGTGCCACTACGGGTGGCTCTGAGGAGGGATTCATCTTC.

The rearrangement uses TRBV7-9 and TRBJ1-5; 10 nucleotides line up with TRBD1. The CDR3 contains 18 residues. Germline loops: CDR1 SEHNR, CDR2 FQNEAQ (reference sequence). Trimming cost V 1 base and J 5 bases; bases outside gene matches: 11. CDR3 nucleotide sequence: TGTGCCAGCAGCTTAGGGATCCGAGACAGGGGGCTCTATCAGCCCCAGCATTTT. Protein: CASSLGIRDRGLYQPQHF.

The rearrangement joins TRBV11-2 to TRBJ2-7; D is ambiguous. The CDR3 runs 13 residues. The V and J ends lost 1 base and 3 bases respectively, with 7 bases between them. Per the germline V gene, CDR1 is SGHAT and CDR2 is FQNNGV. The CDR3 DNA is TGTGCCAGCAGCTTAGTCTCGAGCTACGAGCAGTACTTC. This gives the protein CASSLVSSYEQYF.

This clone was detected only once. The chain carries TRBV7-7 and TRBJ1-1; 11 positions match TRBD1. With 5 bases clipped from V and 7 bases from J, the junction kept 6 bases outside the gene matches. Germline V lookup: CDR1 SSHAT, CDR2 FNYEAQ (reference sequence). The CDR3 contains 14 residues. The CDR3 loop is CASSPDRGLDEAFF. The CDR3 nucleotides read TGTGCCAGCAGCCCGGACAGGGGGCTGGATGAAGCTTTCTTT.

The rearrangement uses TRBV4-1 and TRBJ2-1, with 8 nucleotides matching TRBD2. Germline V gene data show CDR1 as MGHRA and CDR2 as YSYEKL. The CDR3 totals 18 residues. Losses at the gene ends were 1 base for V and 0 bases for J; bases not matched to a gene: 8. The CDR3 nucleotides are TGCGCCAGCAGCCAAGGCCCGGGACTAGGCAACTCCTACAATGAGCAGTTCTTC. This encodes CASSQGPGLGNSYNEQFF.

This chain joins TRBV7-2 and TRBJ1-1, with 7 bases lining up with TRBD1. The CDR3 has 16 amino acids. With 3 bases clipped from V and 3 bases from J, the junction kept 10 bases outside the gene matches. CDR1 and CDR2 from the germline V gene are SGHTA and FQGNSA. CDR3 residues: CASSFTGDTADTEAFF. The CDR3 nucleotides read TGTGCCAGCAGCTTTACAGGGGACACAGCGGACACTGAAGCTTTCTTT.

The CDR3 region has the DNA TGCGCCAGCAGCCGCTTCGCGGGGCCGAACACCGGGGAGCTGTTTTTT. This codes for CASSRFAGPNTGELFF. The J gene is TRBJ2-2, the V gene TRBV5-1, with TRBD2 as a possible D gene (6 bases). Trimming removed 4 bases from V and 0 bases from J, with 13 bases in between. Germline V gives CDR1 SGHRS, CDR2 YFSETQ. This CDR3 has 16 residues. Using reference TRBV5-1 and TRBJ2-2 for the parts outside the CDR3, the full variable domain is KAGVTQTPRYLIKTRGQQVTLSCSPISGHRSVSWYQQTPGQGLQFLFEYFSETQRNKGNFPGRFSGRQFSNSRSEMNVSTLELGDSALYLCASSRFAGPNTGELFFGEGSRLTVL.

The chain couples TRBV6-1 to TRBJ1-5; D call uncertain. Per germline, CDR1 MNHNS and CDR2 SASEGT. Trimming removed 0 bases at V and 3 bases at J, with 3 bases between. The CDR3 covers 13 residues. The DNA for the CDR3 is TGTGCCAGCAGTGAAGCCCACAATCAGCCCCAGCATTTT. Amino acid sequence: CASSEAHNQPQHF.